Below, one TCR beta chain is given with its context. This entry belongs to a study of OX40 agonist ivuxolimab in advanced cancers. On the study more broadly: Antecedent anti-PD-1, anti-PD-L1 or anti-CTLA-4 therapy was permissible, with around 40% having received some. Partial responses were achieved by three patients: one hepatocellular carcinoma, two cutaneous melanoma.

The CDR3 loop spans 13 amino acids. With 6 bases clipped from V and 7 bases from J, the junction kept 1 base outside the gene matches. CDR1 and CDR2 from the germline V gene are SNHLY and FYNNEI. With baseline, cycle 4 day 1, and cycle 7 day 1 as timepoints, blood was sampled. Assay used: immunoSEQ multiplex PCR; TCRdb lists only in-frame clones, some missing. The sample contains tens of thousands of clones, over 60% of which appear only once. Source: CD4+ or CD8+ T cells sorted from blood, taken in a trial of the OX40 agonist ivuxolimab. The rearrangement joins TRBV2 to TRBJ2-1, with 12 bases matching TRBD2. The TCR originated in an adult with an advanced solid tumor such as melanoma, head and neck, liver or kidney cancer. The CDR3 loop is CASRTSGRNEQFF. The CDR3 DNA follows: TGTGCCAGCAGGACTAGCGGGAGAAATGAGCAGTTCTTC.